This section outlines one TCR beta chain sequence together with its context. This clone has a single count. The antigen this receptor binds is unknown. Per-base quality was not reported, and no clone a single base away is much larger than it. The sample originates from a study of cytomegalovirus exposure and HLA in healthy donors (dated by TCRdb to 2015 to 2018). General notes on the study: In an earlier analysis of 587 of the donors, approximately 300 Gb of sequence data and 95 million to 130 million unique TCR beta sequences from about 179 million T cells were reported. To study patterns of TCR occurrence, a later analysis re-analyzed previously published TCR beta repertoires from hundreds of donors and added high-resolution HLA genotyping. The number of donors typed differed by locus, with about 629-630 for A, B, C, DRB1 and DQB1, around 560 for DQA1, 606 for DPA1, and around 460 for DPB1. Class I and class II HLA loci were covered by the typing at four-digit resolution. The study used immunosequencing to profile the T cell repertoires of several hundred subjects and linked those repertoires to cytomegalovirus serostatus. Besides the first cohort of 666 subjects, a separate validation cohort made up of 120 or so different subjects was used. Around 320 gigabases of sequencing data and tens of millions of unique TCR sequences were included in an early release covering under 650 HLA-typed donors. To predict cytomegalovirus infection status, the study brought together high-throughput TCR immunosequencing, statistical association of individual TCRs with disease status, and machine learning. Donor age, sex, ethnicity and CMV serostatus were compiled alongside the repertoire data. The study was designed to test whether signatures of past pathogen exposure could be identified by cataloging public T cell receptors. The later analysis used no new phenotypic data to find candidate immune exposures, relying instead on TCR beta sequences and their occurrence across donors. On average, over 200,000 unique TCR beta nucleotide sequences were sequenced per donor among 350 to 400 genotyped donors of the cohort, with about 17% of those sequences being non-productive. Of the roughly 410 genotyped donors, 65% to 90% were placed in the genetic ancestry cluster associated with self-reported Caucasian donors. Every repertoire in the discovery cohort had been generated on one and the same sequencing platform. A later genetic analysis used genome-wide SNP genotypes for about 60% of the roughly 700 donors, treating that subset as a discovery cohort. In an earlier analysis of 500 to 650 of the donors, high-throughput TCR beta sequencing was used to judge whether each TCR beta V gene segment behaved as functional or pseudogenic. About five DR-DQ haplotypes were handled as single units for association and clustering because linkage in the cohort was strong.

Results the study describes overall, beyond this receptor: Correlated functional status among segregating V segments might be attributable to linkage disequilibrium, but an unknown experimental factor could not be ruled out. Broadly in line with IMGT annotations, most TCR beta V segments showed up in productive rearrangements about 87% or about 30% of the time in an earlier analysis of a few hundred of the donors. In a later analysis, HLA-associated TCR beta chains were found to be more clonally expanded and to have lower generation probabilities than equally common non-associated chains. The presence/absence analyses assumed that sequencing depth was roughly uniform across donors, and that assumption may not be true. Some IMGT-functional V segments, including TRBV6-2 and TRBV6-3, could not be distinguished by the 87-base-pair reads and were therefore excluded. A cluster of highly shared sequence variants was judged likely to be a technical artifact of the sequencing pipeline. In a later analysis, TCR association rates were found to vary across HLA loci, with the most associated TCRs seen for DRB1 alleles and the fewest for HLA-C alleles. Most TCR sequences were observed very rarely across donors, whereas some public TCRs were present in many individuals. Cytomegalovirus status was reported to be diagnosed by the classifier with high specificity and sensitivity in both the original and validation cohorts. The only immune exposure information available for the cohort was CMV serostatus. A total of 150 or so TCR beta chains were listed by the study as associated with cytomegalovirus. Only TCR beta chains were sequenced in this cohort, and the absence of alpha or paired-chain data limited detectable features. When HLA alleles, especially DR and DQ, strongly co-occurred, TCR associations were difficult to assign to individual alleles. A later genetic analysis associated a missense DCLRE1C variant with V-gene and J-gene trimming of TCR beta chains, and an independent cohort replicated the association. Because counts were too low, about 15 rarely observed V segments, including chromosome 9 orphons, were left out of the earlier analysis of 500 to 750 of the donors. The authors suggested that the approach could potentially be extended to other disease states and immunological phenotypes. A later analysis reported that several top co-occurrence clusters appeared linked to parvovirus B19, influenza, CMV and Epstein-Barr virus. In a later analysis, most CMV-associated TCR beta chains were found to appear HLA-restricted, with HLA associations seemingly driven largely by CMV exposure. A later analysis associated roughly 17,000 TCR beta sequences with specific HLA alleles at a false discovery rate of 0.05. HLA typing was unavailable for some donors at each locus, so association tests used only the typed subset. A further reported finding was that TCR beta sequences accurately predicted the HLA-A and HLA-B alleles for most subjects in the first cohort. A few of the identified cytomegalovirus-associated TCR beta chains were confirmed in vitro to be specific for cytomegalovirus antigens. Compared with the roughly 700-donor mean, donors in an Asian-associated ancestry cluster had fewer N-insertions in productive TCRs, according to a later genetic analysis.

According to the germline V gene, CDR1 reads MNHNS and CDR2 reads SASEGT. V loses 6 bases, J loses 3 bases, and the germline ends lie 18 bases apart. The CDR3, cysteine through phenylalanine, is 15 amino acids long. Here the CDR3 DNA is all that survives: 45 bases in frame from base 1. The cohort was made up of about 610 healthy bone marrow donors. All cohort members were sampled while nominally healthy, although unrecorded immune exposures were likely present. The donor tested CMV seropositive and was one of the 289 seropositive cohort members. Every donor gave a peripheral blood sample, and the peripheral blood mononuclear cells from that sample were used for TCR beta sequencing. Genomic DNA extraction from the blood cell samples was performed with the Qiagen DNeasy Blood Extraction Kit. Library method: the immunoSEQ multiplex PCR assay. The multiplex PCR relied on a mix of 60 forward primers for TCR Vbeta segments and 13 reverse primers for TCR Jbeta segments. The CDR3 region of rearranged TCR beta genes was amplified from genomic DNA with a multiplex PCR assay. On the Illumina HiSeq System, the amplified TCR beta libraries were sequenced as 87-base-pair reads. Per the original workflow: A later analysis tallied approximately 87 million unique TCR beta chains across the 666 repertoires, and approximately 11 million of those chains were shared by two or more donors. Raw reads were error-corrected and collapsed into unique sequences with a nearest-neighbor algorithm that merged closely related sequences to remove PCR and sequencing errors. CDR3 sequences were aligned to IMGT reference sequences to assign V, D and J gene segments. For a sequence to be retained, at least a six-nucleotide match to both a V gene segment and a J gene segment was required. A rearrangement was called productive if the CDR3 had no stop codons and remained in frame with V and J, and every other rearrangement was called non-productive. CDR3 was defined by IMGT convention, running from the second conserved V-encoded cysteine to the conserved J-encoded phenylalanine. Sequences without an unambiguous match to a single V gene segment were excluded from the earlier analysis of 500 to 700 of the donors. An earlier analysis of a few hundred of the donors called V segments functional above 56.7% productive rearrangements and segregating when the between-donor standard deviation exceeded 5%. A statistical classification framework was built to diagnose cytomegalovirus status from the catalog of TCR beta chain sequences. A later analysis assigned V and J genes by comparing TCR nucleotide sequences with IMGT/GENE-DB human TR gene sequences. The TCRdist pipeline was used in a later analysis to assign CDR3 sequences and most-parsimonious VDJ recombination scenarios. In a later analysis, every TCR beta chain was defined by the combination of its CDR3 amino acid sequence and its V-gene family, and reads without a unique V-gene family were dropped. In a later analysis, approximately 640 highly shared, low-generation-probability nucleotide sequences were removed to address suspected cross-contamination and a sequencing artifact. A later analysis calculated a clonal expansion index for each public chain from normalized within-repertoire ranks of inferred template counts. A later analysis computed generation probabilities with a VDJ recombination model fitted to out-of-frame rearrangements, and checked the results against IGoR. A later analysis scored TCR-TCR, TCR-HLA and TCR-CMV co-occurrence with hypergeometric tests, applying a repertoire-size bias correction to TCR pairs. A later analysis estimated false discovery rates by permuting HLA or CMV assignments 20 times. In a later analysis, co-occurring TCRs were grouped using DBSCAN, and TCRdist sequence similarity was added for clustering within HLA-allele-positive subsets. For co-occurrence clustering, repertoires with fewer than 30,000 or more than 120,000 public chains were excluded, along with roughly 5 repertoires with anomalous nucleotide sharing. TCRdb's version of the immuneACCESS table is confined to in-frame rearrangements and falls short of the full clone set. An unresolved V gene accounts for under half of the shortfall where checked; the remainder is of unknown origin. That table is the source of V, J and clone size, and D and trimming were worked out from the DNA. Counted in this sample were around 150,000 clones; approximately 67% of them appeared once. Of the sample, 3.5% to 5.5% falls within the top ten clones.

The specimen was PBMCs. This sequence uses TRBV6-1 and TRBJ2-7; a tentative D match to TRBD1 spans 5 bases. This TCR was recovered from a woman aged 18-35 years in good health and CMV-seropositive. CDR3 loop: CASSPQGLADYEQYF. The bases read TGTGCCAGCAGCCCGCAGGGCCTGGCTGACTACGAGCAGTACTTC.